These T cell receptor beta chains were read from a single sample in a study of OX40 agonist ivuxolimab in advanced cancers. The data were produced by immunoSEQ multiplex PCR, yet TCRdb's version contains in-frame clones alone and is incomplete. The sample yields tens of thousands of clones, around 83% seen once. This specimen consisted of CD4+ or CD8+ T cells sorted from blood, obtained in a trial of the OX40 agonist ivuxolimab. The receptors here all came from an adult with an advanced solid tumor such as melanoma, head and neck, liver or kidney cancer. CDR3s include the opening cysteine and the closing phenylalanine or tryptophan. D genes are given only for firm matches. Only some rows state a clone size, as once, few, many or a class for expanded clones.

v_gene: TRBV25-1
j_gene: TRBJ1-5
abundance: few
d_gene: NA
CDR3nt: TGTGCCAGCAGTGGTGGGACTCAGCCCCAGCATTTT
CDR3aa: CASSGGTQPQHF

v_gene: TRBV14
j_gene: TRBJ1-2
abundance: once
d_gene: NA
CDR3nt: TGTGCCAGCAGCAGGGGGGTGGCAAACTATGGCTACACCTTC
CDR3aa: CASSRGVANYGYTF

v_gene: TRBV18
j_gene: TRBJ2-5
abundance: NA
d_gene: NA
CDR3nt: TGTGCCAGCTCACCCGGGCGGGGACAAGAGACCCAGTACTTC
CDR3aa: CASSPGRGQETQYF

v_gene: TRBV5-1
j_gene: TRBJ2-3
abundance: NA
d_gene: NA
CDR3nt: TGCGCCAGCAGCTTGGTTGGCGGAGATACGCAGTATTTT
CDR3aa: CASSLVGGDTQYF

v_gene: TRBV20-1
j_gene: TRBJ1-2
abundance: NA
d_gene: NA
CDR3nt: TGCAGTGCTCAACCGGGACTCATTCACACCTTC
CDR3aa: CSAQPGLIHTF

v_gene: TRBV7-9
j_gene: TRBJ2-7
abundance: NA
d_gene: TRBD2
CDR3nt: TGTGCCAGCAGCAAACTTCGGACTAGCGAGGCCTACGAGCAGTACTTC
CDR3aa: CASSKLRTSEAYEQYF

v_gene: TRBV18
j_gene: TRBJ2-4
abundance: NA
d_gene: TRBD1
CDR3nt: TGTGCCAGCTCACCCGACAGGGTTCTAGCCAAAAACATTCAGTACTTC
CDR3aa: CASSPDRVLAKNIQYF

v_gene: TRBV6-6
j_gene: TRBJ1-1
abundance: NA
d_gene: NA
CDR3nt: TGTGCCAGCAGTTACCGCCAGGGCCAAGGGGGCACTGAAGCTTTCTTT
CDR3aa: CASSYRQGQGGTEAFF

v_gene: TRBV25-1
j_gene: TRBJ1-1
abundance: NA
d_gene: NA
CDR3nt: TGTGCCAGCGGAGGCCCTGAAGCTTTCTTT
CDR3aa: CASGGPEAFF

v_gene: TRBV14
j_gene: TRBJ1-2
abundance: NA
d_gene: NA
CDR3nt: TGTGCCAGCAGCCGTGGGGAAGGCAGGGGTGGTTATGGCTACACCTTC
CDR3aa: CASSRGEGRGGYGYTF

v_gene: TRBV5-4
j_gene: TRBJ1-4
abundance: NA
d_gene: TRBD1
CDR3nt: TGTGCCAGCAGCCGGGGACAGACTAATGAAAAACTGTTTTTT
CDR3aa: CASSRGQTNEKLFF

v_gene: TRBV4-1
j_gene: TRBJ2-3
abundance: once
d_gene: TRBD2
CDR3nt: TGCGCCAGCAGCCAAGATTGGGGGACTAGCGGCACAGATACGCAGTATTTT
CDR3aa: CASSQDWGTSGTDTQYF

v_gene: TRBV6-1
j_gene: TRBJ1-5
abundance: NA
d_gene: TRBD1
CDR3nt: TGTGCCAGCAGGCCGGGACAGCGAAACAATCAGCCCCAGCATTTT
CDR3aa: CASRPGQRNNQPQHF

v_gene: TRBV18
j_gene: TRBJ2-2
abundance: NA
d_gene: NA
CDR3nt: TGTGCCAGCTCACCGTCTAGCTCGGCGAACACCGGGGAGCTGTTTTTT
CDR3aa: CASSPSSSANTGELFF

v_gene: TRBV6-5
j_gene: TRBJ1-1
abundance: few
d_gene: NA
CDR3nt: TGTGCCAGCAGTCCCCTGGGGGGACTGGGGACTGAAGCTTTCTTT
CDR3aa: CASSPLGGLGTEAFF

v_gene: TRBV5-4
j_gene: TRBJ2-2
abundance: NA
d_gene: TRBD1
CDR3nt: TGTGCCAGCAGCTTGGGGGACAGGGGCACCGGGGAGCTGTTTTTT
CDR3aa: CASSLGDRGTGELFF

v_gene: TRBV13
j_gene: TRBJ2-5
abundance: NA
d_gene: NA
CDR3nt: TGTGCCAGCAGCTTTCTTGCCCGGATGGGAGAGACCCAGTACTTC
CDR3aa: CASSFLARMGETQYF

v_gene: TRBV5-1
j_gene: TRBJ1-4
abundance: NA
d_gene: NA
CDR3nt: TGCGCCAGCAGCTCTGGGGATCATAATGAAAAACTGTTTTTT
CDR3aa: CASSSGDHNEKLFF

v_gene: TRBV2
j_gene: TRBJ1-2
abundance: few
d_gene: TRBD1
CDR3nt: TGTGCCACCTCGATAGGACAGGGCTATGGCTACACCTTC
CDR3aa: CATSIGQGYGYTF

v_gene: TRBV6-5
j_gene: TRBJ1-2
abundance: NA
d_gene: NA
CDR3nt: TGTGCCAGCAGTTCCGCCGACGCCCGACGGTATGGCTACACCTTC
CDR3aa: CASSSADARRYGYTF

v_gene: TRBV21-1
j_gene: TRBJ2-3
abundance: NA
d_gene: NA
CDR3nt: TGTGCCAGCAGTAGGGACCAAAAAGATACGCAGTATTTT
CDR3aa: CASSRDQKDTQYF

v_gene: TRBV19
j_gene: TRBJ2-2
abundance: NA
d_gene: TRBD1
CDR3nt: TGTGCCAGTAGTAACGACAGGGTGGTGTTTTTT
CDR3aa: CASSNDRVVFF

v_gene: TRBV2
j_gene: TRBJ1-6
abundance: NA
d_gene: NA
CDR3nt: TGTGCCAGCAGGGAGACAGACTTCTATAATTCACCCCTCCACTTT
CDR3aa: CASRETDFYNSPLHF